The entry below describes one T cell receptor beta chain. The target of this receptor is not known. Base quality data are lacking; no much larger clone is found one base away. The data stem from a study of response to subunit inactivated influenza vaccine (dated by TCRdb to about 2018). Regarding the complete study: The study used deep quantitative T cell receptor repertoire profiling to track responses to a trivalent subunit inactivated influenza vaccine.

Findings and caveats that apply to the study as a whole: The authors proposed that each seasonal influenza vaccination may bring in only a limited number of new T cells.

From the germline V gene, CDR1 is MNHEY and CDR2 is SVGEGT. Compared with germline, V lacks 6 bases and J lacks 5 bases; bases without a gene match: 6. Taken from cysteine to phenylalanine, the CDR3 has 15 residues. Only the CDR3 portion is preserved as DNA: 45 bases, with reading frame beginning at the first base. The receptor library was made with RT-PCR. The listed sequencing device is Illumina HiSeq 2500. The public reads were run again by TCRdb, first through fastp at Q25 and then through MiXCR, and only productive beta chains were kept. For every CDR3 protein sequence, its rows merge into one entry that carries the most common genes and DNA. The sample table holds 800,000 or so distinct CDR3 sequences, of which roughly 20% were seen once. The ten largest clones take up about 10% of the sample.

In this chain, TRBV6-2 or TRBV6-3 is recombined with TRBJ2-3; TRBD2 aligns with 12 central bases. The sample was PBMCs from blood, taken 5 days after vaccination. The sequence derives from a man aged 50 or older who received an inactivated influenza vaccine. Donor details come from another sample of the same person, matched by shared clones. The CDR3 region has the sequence CASRRTSGIGDTQYF. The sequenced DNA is TGTGCCAGCAGAAGGACTAGCGGGATCGGAGATACGCAGTATTTT.